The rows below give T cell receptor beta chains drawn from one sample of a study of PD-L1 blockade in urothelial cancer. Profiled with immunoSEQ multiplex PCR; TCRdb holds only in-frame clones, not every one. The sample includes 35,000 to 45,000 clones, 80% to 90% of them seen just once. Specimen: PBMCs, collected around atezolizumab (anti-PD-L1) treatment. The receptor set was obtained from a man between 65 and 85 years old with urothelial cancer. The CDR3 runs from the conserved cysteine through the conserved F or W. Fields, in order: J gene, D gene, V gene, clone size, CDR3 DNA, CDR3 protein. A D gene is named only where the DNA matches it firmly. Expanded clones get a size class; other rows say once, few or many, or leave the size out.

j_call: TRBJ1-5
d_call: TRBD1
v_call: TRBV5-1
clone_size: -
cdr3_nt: TGCGCCAGCAGCTCTACAGGGGAACAGCCCCAGCATTTT
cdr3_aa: CASSSTGEQPQHF

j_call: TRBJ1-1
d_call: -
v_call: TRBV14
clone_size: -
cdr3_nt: TGTGCCAGCAGCCAAGGACAGTTGAACACTGAAGCTTTCTTT
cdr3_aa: CASSQGQLNTEAFF

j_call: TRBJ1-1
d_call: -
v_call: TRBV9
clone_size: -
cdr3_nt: TGTGCCAGCAGCGTAGGCCAGGAAACTGAAGCTTTCTTT
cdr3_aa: CASSVGQETEAFF

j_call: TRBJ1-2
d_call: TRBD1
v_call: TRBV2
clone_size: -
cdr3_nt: TGTGCCAGCATCAGACAGGGTGGCCTTTTTGGCTACACCTTC
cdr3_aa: CASIRQGGLFGYTF

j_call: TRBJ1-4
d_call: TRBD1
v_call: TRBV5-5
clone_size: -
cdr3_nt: TGTGCCAGCAGTACCTCCTCGACCAGGGGGGAAAAACTGTTTTTT
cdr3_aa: CASSTSSTRGEKLFF

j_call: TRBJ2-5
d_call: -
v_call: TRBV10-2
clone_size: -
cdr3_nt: TGCGCCAGCAGACAGGGACCGCGGTACCAAGAGACCCAGTACTTC
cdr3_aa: CASRQGPRYQETQYF

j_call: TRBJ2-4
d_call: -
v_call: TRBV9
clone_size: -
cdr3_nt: TGTGCCAGCAGCGTAGATCCCACTGTAGCTCAAAACATTCAGTACTTC
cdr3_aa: CASSVDPTVAQNIQYF

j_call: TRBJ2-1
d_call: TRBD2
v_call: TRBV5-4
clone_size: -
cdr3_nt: TGTGCCAGCAGCCGAATATTAGCGGGGGGTCGGGATGAGCAGTTCTTC
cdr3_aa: CASSRILAGGRDEQFF

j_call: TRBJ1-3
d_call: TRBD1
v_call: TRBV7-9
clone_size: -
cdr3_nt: TGTGCCAGCAGGCCCGGGACAGCAGGAAACACCATATATTTT
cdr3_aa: CASRPGTAGNTIYF

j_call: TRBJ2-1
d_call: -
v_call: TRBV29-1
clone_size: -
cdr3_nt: TGCAGCGTCCCCCGACTAAGCTCCTACAATGAGCAGTTCTTC
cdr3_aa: CSVPRLSSYNEQFF

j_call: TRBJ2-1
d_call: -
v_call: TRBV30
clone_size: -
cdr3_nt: TGTGCCTCTAAACTTAGCGGAGCCTACAATGAGCAGTTCTTC
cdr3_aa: CASKLSGAYNEQFF

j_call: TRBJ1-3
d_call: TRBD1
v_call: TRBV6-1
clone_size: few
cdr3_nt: TGTGCCAGCAGTGGCCTGGGGACAGGGGTTTTCTCTGGAAACACCATATATTTT
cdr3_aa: CASSGLGTGVFSGNTIYF

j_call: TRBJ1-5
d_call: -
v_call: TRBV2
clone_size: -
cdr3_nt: TGTGCCAGCAGTGAAGCGACGGGGGGCAATCAGCCCCAGCATTTT
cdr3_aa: CASSEATGGNQPQHF

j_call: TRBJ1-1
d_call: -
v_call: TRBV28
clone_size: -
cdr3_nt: TGTGCCAGCATCCCGGGTCTGAACACTGAAGCTTTCTTT
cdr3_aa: CASIPGLNTEAFF

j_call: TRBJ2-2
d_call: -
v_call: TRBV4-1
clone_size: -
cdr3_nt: TGCGCCAGCAGCCCGGGCCGGGGACTGAACACCGGGGAGCTGTTTTTT
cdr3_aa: CASSPGRGLNTGELFF

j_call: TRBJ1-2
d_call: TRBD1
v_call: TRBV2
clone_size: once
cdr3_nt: TGTGCCAGCAGCCTTGACAGGGTGCAGGGGACTTATGGCTACACCTTC
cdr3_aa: CASSLDRVQGTYGYTF

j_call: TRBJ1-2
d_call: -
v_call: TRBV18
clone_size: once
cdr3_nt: TGTGCCAGCTCACGGGACACAAGTGATGGCTACACCTTC
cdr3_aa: CASSRDTSDGYTF

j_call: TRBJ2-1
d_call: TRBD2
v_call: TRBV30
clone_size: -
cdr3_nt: TGTGCCTGGGTAGGCGGGAGTGCCTACAATGAGCAGTTCTTC
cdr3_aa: CAWVGGSAYNEQFF

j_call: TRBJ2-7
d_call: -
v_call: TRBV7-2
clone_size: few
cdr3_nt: TGTGCCAGCAGCTTAGCCAACATGTCGCCGTACTTC
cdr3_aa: CASSLANMSPYF

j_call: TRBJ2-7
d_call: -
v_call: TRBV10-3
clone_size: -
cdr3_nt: TGTGCCATCAGTGAACAGGTGAGCTCCTACGAGCAGTACTTC
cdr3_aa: CAISEQVSSYEQYF

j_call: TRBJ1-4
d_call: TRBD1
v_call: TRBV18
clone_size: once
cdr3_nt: TGTGCCAGCTCACCGGTCGACAGGGGGAGGGAAAAACTGTTTTTT
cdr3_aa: CASSPVDRGREKLFF

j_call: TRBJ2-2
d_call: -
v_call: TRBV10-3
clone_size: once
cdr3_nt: TGTGCCACCCAGAAAAGGGGTAATGCAGACACCGGGGAGCTGTTTTTT
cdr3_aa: CATQKRGNADTGELFF

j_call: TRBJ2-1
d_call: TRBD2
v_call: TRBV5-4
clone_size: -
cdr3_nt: TGTGCCAGCAGCTTGGAGGGACTAGCGGTGAGCTCCTACAATGAGCAGTTCTTC
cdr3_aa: CASSLEGLAVSSYNEQFF

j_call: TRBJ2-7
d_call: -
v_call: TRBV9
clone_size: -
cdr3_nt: TGTGCCAGCAGCGTAGAAACCTACGATAAGCAGTACTTC
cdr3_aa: CASSVETYDKQYF

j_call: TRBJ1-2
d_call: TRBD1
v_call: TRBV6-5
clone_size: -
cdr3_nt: TGTGCCAGCAGTTACAGGGACAGGGGGCGCGGGGGCTACACCTTC
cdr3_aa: CASSYRDRGRGGYTF

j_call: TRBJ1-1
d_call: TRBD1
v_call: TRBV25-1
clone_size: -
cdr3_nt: TGTGCCAGCAGTGGCCCACAGGGGTACACTGAAGCTTTCTTT
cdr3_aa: CASSGPQGYTEAFF

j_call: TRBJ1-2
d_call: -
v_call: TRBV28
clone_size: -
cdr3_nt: TGTGCCAGCAGTTTGGAGGCTAACTATGGCTACACCTTC
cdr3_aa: CASSLEANYGYTF

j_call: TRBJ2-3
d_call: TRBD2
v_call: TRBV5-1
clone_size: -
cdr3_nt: TGCGCCAGCAGCAAGTCGACTAGCGGGAGAATTCGTGCAGATACGCAGTATTTT
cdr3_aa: CASSKSTSGRIRADTQYF

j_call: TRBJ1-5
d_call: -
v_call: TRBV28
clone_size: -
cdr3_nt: TGTGCCAGCAGTTTATGGACAGGATCCCTTGAGAATCAGCCCCAGCATTTT
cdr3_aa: CASSLWTGSLENQPQHF

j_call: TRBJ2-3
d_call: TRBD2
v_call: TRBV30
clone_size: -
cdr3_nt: TGTGCCTGGAGTGTATATGCTAGCGGGAACACAGATACGCAGTATTTT
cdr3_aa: CAWSVYASGNTDTQYF

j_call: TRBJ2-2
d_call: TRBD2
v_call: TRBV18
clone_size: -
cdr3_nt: TGTGCCAGCTCACTAGCGGGAGATGTCACCGGGGAGCTGTTTTTT
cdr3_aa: CASSLAGDVTGELFF

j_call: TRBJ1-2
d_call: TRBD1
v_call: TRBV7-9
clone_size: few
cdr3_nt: TGTGCCAGCAGCCTCCGGGACAGGGGGGACTATGGCTACACCTTC
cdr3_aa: CASSLRDRGDYGYTF

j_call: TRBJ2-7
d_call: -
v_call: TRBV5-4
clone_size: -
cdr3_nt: TGTGCCAGCAGCTTGCGGGGCTCCTACGAGCAGTACTTC
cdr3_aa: CASSLRGSYEQYF

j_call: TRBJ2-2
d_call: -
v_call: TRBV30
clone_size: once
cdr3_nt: TGTGCCTCAAGGCGGATATCCGCCGGGGAGCTGTTTTTT
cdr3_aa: CASRRISAGELFF

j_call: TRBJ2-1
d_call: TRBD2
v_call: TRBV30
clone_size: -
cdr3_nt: TGTGCCTGGAGTTATAGCGGGATATACAATGAGCAGTTCTTC
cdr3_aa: CAWSYSGIYNEQFF

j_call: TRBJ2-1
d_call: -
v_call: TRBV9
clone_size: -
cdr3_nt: TGTGCCAGCAGCCGGGGAAGGAGGAATGAGCAGTTCTTC
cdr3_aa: CASSRGRRNEQFF

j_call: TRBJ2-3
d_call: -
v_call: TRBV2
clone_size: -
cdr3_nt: TGTGCCAGCAGCCCTTTAGGGGATCCGGCAGATACGCAGTATTTT
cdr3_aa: CASSPLGDPADTQYF

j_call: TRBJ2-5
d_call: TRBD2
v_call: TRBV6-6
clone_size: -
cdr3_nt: TGTGCCAGCAGGATGGCACTAGCGGGAGTAGAGACCCAGTACTTC
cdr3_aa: CASRMALAGVETQYF

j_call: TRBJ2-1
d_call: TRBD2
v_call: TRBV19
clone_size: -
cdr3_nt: TGTGCCAGTAGTATACCCCTCGGCGGGAGTGCTGATAAGCAGTTCTTC
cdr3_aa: CASSIPLGGSADKQFF

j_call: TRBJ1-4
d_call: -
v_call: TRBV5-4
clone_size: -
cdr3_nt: TGTGCCAGCAGCTTTTCGAGGAATGAAAAACTGTTTTTT
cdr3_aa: CASSFSRNEKLFF

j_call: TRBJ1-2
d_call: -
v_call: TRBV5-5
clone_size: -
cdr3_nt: TGTGCCAGCAGCTTTGAGCCAGGGAGGGGTGGCTACACCTTC
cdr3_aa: CASSFEPGRGGYTF

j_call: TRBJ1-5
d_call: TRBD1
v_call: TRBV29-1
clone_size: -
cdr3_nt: TGCAGCGCCGGGACAGATAGCAATCAGCCCCAGCATTTT
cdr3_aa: CSAGTDSNQPQHF

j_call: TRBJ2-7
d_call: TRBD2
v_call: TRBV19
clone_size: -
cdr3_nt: TGTGCCAGTAGTATAGGCGGCGGGAGCGCCTCCTACGAGCAGTACTTC
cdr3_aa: CASSIGGGSASYEQYF

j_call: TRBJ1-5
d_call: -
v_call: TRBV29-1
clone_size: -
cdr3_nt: TGCAGCGTTGCCGACAGCCGAAATCAGCCCCAGCATTTT
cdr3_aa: CSVADSRNQPQHF

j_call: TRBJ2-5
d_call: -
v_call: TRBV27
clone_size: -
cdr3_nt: TGTGCCAGCAGTATCAGAGGGGGAGAGACCCAGTACTTC
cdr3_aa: CASSIRGGETQYF

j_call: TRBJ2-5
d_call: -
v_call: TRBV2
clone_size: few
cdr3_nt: TGTGCCAGCACCCCAAGGGCCCAGGGGGAGACCCAGTACTTC
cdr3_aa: CASTPRAQGETQYF

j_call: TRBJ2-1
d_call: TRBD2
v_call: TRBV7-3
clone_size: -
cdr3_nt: TGTGCCAGCAGCCCAAGCCGGGGGGTGGCCACCAATGAGCAGTTCTTC
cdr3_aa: CASSPSRGVATNEQFF

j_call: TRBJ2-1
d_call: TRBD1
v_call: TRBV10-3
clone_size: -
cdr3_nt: TGTGCCATCAGCCAGGACAGGGACAATGAGCAGTTCTTC
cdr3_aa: CAISQDRDNEQFF

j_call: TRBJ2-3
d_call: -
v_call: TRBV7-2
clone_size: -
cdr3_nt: TGTGCCAGCAGCTACGATAGAAGCACAGATACGCAGTATTTT
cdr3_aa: CASSYDRSTDTQYF